This entry is about one T cell receptor (beta chain). Its ends do not fully match the called genes, so a read error is possible. Other DNA sequences from this sample encode an identical CDR3 as well. The data originate from a study of shared clonotypes between healthy human individuals. Across the whole study: CD4 naive and CD4 memory each took three plates per donor, while CD8 naive took two and CD8 memory one.

The V gene's germline CDR1 is SGHTA and CDR2 FQGTGA. This CDR3 contains 14 residues. Execution of the assay was at deep level. Replicate PCRs for sorted subsets used 200 to 250 ng DNA; this equaled tens of thousands of T cell genomes. The table came from immunoSEQ multiplex PCR; TCRdb's copy has only in-frame clones and leaves some out. The sample yields roughly 1 million clones, approximately 68% seen once. Investigators divided CD4+ cells into CD45RA+ naive and CD45RA-negative memory subsets. Input material: memory CD4+ T cells sorted from blood. As to subset: CD45RA-negative fraction. V usage is TRBV7-3 and J usage is TRBJ2-3; possibly TRBD1 for D (5 bases). This clonotype originated in a man between 18 and 29 years old in good health. CDR3 sequence: CASSLTGGTDTQYF. The CDR3 DNA reads TGTGCCAGCAGCCTAACAGGCGGCACAGATACGCAGTATTTT.